This T cell receptor beta chain was sequenced in a study of cytomegalovirus exposure and HLA in healthy donors. Study-wide context: Falling in the Caucasian-associated ancestry cluster were less than 85% of under 500 genotyped donors.

PCR was performed using 60 Vbeta and 13 Jbeta primers. This table comes from immunoSEQ multiplex PCR, and its TCRdb copy is limited to in-frame clones, with some not included. Of 120,000 to 150,000 clones listed, about 86% are singletons. Germline V gene sequence: CDR1 MNHNS, CDR2 SASEGT. The germline V and J ends were trimmed by 1 base and 0 bases, with 13 bases remaining between them. CDR3 size: 18 residues. The sequence was collected from a man aged 40-50 years in good health and CMV-seropositive. Material: PBMCs. This chain connects TRBV6-1 to TRBJ2-6; D uncertain. This chain's CDR3 is CASSEVGPPFSGANVLTF. The CDR3 nucleotides read TGTGCCAGCAGTGAAGTTGGCCCCCCATTCTCTGGGGCCAACGTCCTGACTTTC.